What follows are 5 T cell receptor beta chains derived from one specimen sequenced in a study of OX40 agonist ivuxolimab in advanced cancers. Only in-frame clones appear in the TCRdb table, and some are missing; sequencing was by immunoSEQ multiplex PCR. Among fewer than 100,000 clones, roughly 91% were seen once, and the ten largest hold 6.2%. Sequenced here: CD4+ or CD8+ T cells sorted from blood, sampled in a trial of the OX40 agonist ivuxolimab. These receptors were obtained from an adult with an advanced solid tumor such as melanoma, head and neck, liver or kidney cancer.

Only one count was recorded for this clone. This sequence joins TRBV28 and TRBJ1-2, with D unclear. Germline CDR1 and CDR2: MDHEN and SYDVKM. The CDR3 spans 16 residues. Deletions cut 6 bases from V and 5 bases from J, with 22 bases between. CDR3 nucleotides: TGTGCCAGCAGGCCCCAGAACAACAAAGGCGAGTATGGCTACACCTTC. This translates into CASRPQNNKGEYGYTF.

This clone was seen only once. The chain employs TRBV10-3 and TRBJ2-5; no firm D call. This CDR3 has 11 amino acids. V was clipped by 8 bases and J by 1 base, with 5 bases between them. Germline CDR1 and CDR2: ENHRY and SYGVKD. This CDR3 is CAISRQETQYF. The CDR3 DNA sequence: TGTGCCATCTCTCGCCAAGAGACCCAGTACTTC.

J is TRBJ1-3 and V is TRBV12-5; D is unclear. Germline CDR1 reads LGHNT; CDR2 reads FRNRAP. V lost 2 bases and J 2 bases, leaving 10 bases between the germline ends. The CDR3 spans 15 residues. The chain's CDR3 is CASGLTPETGNTIYF. For the CDR3, the DNA is TGTGCTAGTGGTTTGACCCCAGAAACTGGAAACACCATATATTTT.

The rearrangement links TRBV5-1 to TRBJ2-5, with D maybe TRBD1 (5 bases). The J call may not be correct, given that the DNA end is closer to TRBJ2-7. From germline, CDR1 is SGHRS and CDR2 YFSETQ. This CDR3 comprises 14 residues. The CDR3 is CASPLVRDQLEQYF. Written as DNA, the CDR3 is TGCGCCAGCCCCCTTGTCAGGGATCAGCTCGAGCAGTACTTC.

This chain links TRBV19 with TRBJ1-3; D gene ambiguous. The V end lost 7 bases, the J end lost 0 bases, and 13 bases lay between the germline ends. The CDR3 covers 15 residues. The V gene's germline CDR1 is LNHDA and CDR2 SQIVND (reference sequence). In DNA form, the CDR3 reads TGTGCCAGTACCTTAAGTAGGTTCTCTGGAAACACCATATATTTT. Translated: CASTLSRFSGNTIYF.